The T cell receptor beta chain described here comes from a study of cytomegalovirus exposure and HLA in healthy donors. There are 13 residues in the CDR3. Germline assignment: CDR1 MNHNS and CDR2 SASEGT. V lost 5 bases and J lost 3, with 11 bases in between. Primers: 60 Vbeta forward and 13 Jbeta reverse. TCRdb's table, derived via immunoSEQ multiplex PCR, lists solely in-frame clones and lacks some. This sample yields about 18,000 clones, of which under 80% are seen a single time; 3.7% belongs to the top ten. Sequencing was performed on PBMCs. The sequence came from a man between 18 and 29 years old in good health and CMV-seronegative. The J gene is TRBJ2-7, the V gene TRBV6-1, with a weak D call TRBD1 (5 bases). As DNA, the CDR3 is TGTGCCAGCAGTCCAGGGTGGCTCTACGAGCAGTACTTC. Its translation: CASSPGWLYEQYF.